A single sample is the source of the 32 T cell receptor beta chains below, sequenced in a study of cytomegalovirus exposure and HLA in healthy donors. Libraries were prepared by immunoSEQ multiplex PCR; TCRdb keeps only in-frame clonotypes and omits some of them. Of tens of thousands of clones in the sample, approximately 97% were seen once. Specimen: PBMCs. These TCRs come from a woman aged 18-30 years in good health and CMV-seropositive.

This rearrangement joins TRBV13 to TRBJ2-3; 7 bases align to TRBD2. The V gene end was trimmed by 3 bases and the J gene end by 2 bases; junction bases not matched to a gene: 17. The CDR3 contains 19 residues. Germline CDR1 is PRHDT and CDR2 is FYEKMQ (reference sequence). The CDR3 region has the DNA TGTGCCAGCAGCTTTAGGCTCCGGGGAGGGTCGGGTCCCACAGATACGCAGTATTTT. Protein: CASSFRLRGGSGPTDTQYF.

The rearrangement uses TRBV19 and TRBJ2-1; unclear D gene. This CDR3 contains 14 residues. V gave up 4 bases and J gave up 7 bases, with 14 bases separating them. Germline V gene sequence: CDR1 LNHDA, CDR2 SQIVND (reference sequence). The CDR3 sequence: CASSSGVRSNEQFF. CDR3 DNA sequence: TGTGCCAGTAGTAGTGGAGTACGTAGTAATGAGCAGTTCTTC. Drawing the rest from reference TRBV19 and TRBJ2-1, the complete variable domain is DGGITQSPKYLFRKEGQNVTLSCEQNLNHDAMYWYRQDPGQGLRLIYYSQIVNDFQKGDIAEGYSVSREKKESFPLTVTSAQKNPTAFYLCASSSGVRSNEQFFGPGTRLTVL.

The chain couples TRBV30 to TRBJ1-1; tentatively, D is TRBD1 (6 bases). Between the trimmed V and J ends, which lost 2 bases and 3 bases, there was a span of 16 bases. The germline V gene has CDR1 GTSNPN and CDR2 SVGIG (reference sequence). The CDR3 contains 15 residues. In DNA form, the CDR3 reads TGTGCCTGGAGTTCCGAGGACAGCCTATACACTGAAGCTTTCTTT. Protein product: CAWSSEDSLYTEAFF. The whole variable domain, filled in from reference TRBV30 and TRBJ1-1, reads SQTIHQWPATLVQPVGSPLSLECTVEGTSNPNLYWYRQAAGRGLQLLFYSVGIGQISSEVPQNLSASRPQDRQFILSSKKLLLSDSGFYLCAWSSEDSLYTEAFFGQGTRLTVV.

This chain links TRBV6-5 with TRBJ1-2; 9 bases fit TRBD1. The ends lost 2 bases at V and 5 bases at J; junction bases unmatched: 6. This CDR3 is built from 15 residues. Germline CDR1 reads MNHEY; CDR2 reads SVGAGI. This CDR3 is CASSYTRDRVYGYTF. CDR3 in DNA: TGTGCCAGCAGTTACACCCGGGACAGGGTTTATGGCTACACCTTC.

The chain is built from TRBV11-2 and TRBJ2-3, with D possibly being TRBD1 (5 bases). Looked up from germline, CDR1 is SGHAT and CDR2 is FQNNGV. The CDR3 sequence is 15 residues long. Trimming took off 2 bases at V and 2 bases at J, with 11 bases between the two ends. CDR3 DNA: TGTGCCAGCAGCTTAAGTGCAGGGCCCACAGATACGCAGTATTTT. This codes for CASSLSAGPTDTQYF.

The sample holds one count of this clone. V usage is TRBV5-4 and J usage is TRBJ2-7; 7 nucleotides line up with TRBD2. The CDR3 extends over 14 amino acids. Germline lookup yields CDR1 SGHNT and CDR2 YYREEE (reference sequence). J was trimmed by 5 bases and V by 6 bases; bases with no gene match: 11. The CDR3 DNA follows: TGTGCCAGCAAGGGCGGGAGCGGTATGGACGAGCAGTACTTC. It yields the protein CASKGGSGMDEQYF. Based on the CDR3 plus reference TRBV5-4 and TRBJ2-7, the full variable domain is ETGVTQSPTHLIKTRGQQVTLRCSSQSGHNTVSWYQQALGQGPQFIFQYYREEENGRGNFPPRFSGLQFPNYSSELNVNALELDDSALYLCASKGGSGMDEQYFGPGTRLTVT.

The chain couples TRBV18 to TRBJ1-2, with 9 positions matching TRBD1. This CDR3 has 16 amino acids. CDR1 is KGHSH and CDR2 is LQKENI in the germline V gene. The junction had 9 bases not matched to a gene; V was cut back by 6 bases and J by 1 base. CDR3 in DNA: TGTGCCAGCTCGCTACAGGGGGCCAAGAGTAACTATGGCTACACCTTC. This encodes CASSLQGAKSNYGYTF.

V gene TRBV19 combines with J gene TRBJ1-3; D is possibly TRBD1 (5 bases). The V and J ends lost 7 bases and 2 bases respectively, with 12 bases between them. This CDR3 has 14 residues. Germline V gene data show CDR1 as LNHDA and CDR2 as SQIVND (reference sequence). CDR3 sequence: CASNQGRTGNTIYF. The CDR3 nucleotides read TGTGCCAGTAATCAGGGAAGGACTGGAAACACCATATATTTT.

This clone was detected once. This rearrangement joins TRBV10-3 to TRBJ2-1, with 7 bases fitting TRBD1. V dropped 0 bases and J dropped 5; count of bases not matched to a gene: 4. This CDR3 spans 15 amino acids. CDR1 ENHRY and CDR2 SYGVKD come from the germline V gene. The CDR3 region is CAISESGTADNEQFF. The DNA of the CDR3 is TGTGCCATCAGTGAGTCGGGGACAGCCGACAATGAGCAGTTCTTC.

The V call is TRBV5-1, the J call TRBJ2-5; no firm D call. Germline assignment: CDR1 SGHRS and CDR2 YFSETQ. The length of the CDR3 is 12 residues. V was shortened by 6 bases and J by 5 bases, with 11 bases between the two germline ends. CDR3: CASNPGGETQYF. In DNA, the CDR3 is TGCGCCAGCAACCCAGGTGGGGAGACCCAGTACTTC.

The rearrangement uses TRBV30 and TRBJ2-1; TRBD2 is a possible D gene (5 bases). V was cut by 0 bases and J by 8 bases, with 11 bases left in between. From germline, CDR1 is GTSNPN and CDR2 SVGIG (reference sequence). CDR3 length: 13 amino acids. The CDR3 loop reads CAWSVEGSHEQFF. CDR3 nucleotide sequence: TGTGCCTGGAGTGTTGAGGGTAGCCATGAGCAGTTCTTC.

The chain recombines TRBV9 with TRBJ1-2; the D gene is possibly TRBD1 (6 bases). The V end was cut by 3 bases, the J end by 5 bases, with 11 bases between. CDR1 is SGDLS and CDR2 is YYNGEE in the germline V gene. The CDR3 totals 13 residues. CDR3 nucleotide sequence: TGTGCCAGCAGCGCCGAGGACAGTTATGGCTACACCTTC. Translation gives CASSAEDSYGYTF.

This rearrangement joins TRBV6-5 to TRBJ2-3; TRBD2 might be the D (6 bases). Trimming left V 8 bases short and J 3 bases short, with 9 bases between. Germline CDR1 and CDR2: MNHEY and SVGAGI. The CDR3 sequence is 12 residues long. The CDR3 reads CASGGSTDTQYF. In DNA, the CDR3 is TGTGCCAGCGGAGGGTCGACAGATACGCAGTATTTT.

The gene calls are TRBV2 and TRBJ1-2, with 7 bases identical to TRBD1. This CDR3 is built from 15 residues. Per germline, CDR1 SNHLY and CDR2 FYNNEI. V dropped 4 bases and J dropped 4; count of bases not matched to a gene: 9. In DNA, the CDR3 is TGTGCCAGCAGTGCAGGCAGGGGGAAAGTCTATGGCTACACCTTC. Translating it yields CASSAGRGKVYGYTF.

This clone has only one observation. The rearrangement joins TRBV27 to TRBJ1-1; D is unresolved. Germline V gene sequence: CDR1 MNHEY, CDR2 SMNVEV (reference sequence). CDR3 length: 12 amino acids. V lost 6 bases, J lost 2 bases, and 7 bases lay in between. CDR3 sequence reads: CASSSVNTEAFF. The CDR3 DNA reads TGTGCCAGCAGCTCCGTAAACACTGAAGCTTTCTTT.

This sequence joins TRBV19 and TRBJ1-2, with 7 positions matching TRBD1. Germline V gene sequence: CDR1 LNHDA, CDR2 SQIVND (reference sequence). The V gene end was trimmed by 9 bases and the J gene end by 7 bases; junction bases not matched to a gene: 17. CDR3 length equals 15 residues. In DNA, the CDR3 is TGTGCCAGCTCCGCCGGGACAGCCTACGGATTTGGCTACACCTTC. Translated: CASSAGTAYGFGYTF.

The genes are TRBV10-2 and TRBJ1-5; the D gene is possibly TRBD1 (5 bases). The germline CDR1 and CDR2 sequences are WSHSY and SAAADI. CDR3 length equals 16 residues. The V and J ends lost 6 bases and 2 bases respectively, with 17 bases between them. The chain's CDR3 is CASRSQGGRGNQPQHF. The CDR3 coding sequence is TGCGCCAGCAGGTCCCAGGGAGGCCGCGGCAATCAGCCCCAGCATTTT.

The V and J genes are TRBV6-6 and TRBJ1-4, with D possibly matching TRBD1 (6 bases). Germline V CDR1 and CDR2: MNHNY, SVGAGI (reference sequence). There are 14 residues in the CDR3. V was trimmed by 4 bases and J by 5 bases, leaving 11 bases between them. This CDR3 is CASSFRDTNEKLFF. The DNA of the CDR3 is TGTGCCAGCAGTTTTCGGGACACGAATGAAAAACTGTTTTTT.

The rearrangement uses TRBV19 and TRBJ2-7, with D perhaps TRBD2 (5 bases). Per germline, CDR1 LNHDA and CDR2 SQIVND (reference sequence). The CDR3 runs 15 residues. V was shortened by 5 bases and J by 2 bases, with 16 bases between the two germline ends. DNA of the CDR3: TGTGCCAGTAGTCTTTCCGCGGACTTTCCCTACGAGCAGTACTTC. Translation: CASSLSADFPYEQYF.

This chain joins TRBV4-1 and TRBJ1-5, with 10 bases aligning to TRBD1. CDR1 and CDR2 from the germline V gene are MGHRA and YSYEKL. V was clipped by 3 bases and J by 3 bases; unmatched bases: 2. The CDR3 loop spans 15 amino acids. The CDR3 loop reads CASSQGQGFNQPQHF. The CDR3, as DNA: TGCGCCAGCAGCCAGGGACAGGGGTTCAATCAGCCCCAGCATTTT.

This clone was seen only once. The gene calls are TRBV6-1 and TRBJ2-7; 7 nucleotides match TRBD1. The CDR3 has 15 amino acids. CDR1 and CDR2 (germline): MNHNS, SASEGT. V gave up 5 bases and J gave up 7 bases; unmatched junction bases: 14. The CDR3 protein is CASSIWDSSGDEQYF. The DNA for the CDR3 is TGTGCCAGCAGTATATGGGACAGTTCCGGGGATGAGCAGTACTTC.

The sample holds one count of this clone. This sequence joins TRBV28 and TRBJ2-1; 14 bases are shared with TRBD2. The CDR3 runs 21 residues. V gave up 2 bases and J gave up 0 bases; unmatched junction bases: 12. Per germline, CDR1 MDHEN and CDR2 SYDVKM. The CDR3 loop is CASSLNPGTSGGPSSYNEQFF. As DNA, the CDR3 is TGTGCCAGCAGTTTAAATCCCGGGACTAGCGGGGGCCCTAGCTCCTACAATGAGCAGTTCTTC.

This chain joins TRBV6-1 and TRBJ1-2; D is possibly TRBD1 (6 bases). Germline CDR1 MNHNS, CDR2 SASEGT. The CDR3 covers 15 residues. The V end lost 5 bases, the J end lost 5 bases, and 18 bases lay between the germline ends. CDR3 region: CASSPEQAGAYGYTF. CDR3 DNA: TGTGCCAGCAGTCCGGAGCAGGCGGGGGCGTATGGCTACACCTTC.

V and J are TRBV19 and TRBJ1-5; TRBD1 matches 7 bases. V trimming: 1 base; J trimming: 1 base; junction bases outside the gene matches: 7. CDR3 length equals 17 residues. Looked up from germline, CDR1 is LNHDA and CDR2 is SQIVND (reference sequence). The CDR3 reads CASSIAPGGGSNQPQHF. CDR3 bases: TGTGCCAGTAGTATAGCCCCAGGGGGAGGAAGCAATCAGCCCCAGCATTTT.

The genes are TRBV27 and TRBJ2-2; 10 nucleotides match TRBD1. J was trimmed by 7 bases and V by 5 bases; bases with no gene match: 4. Germline values: CDR1 MNHEY, CDR2 SMNVEV (reference sequence). This CDR3 has 14 residues. The CDR3: CASSIDRGRGELFF. The CDR3 DNA sequence: TGTGCCAGCAGTATCGACAGGGGGCGCGGGGAGCTGTTTTTT.

The CDR3 region has the DNA TGTGCCAGCAGTTACAAAACAGGGGCTGGGGCCAACGTCCTGACTTTC. Its translation is CASSYKTGAGANVLTF. The rearrangement links TRBV6-5 to TRBJ2-6, with 7 bases that match TRBD1. V lost 2 bases to trimming and J lost 2 bases; unmatched junction nucleotides: 3. Per germline, CDR1 MNHEY and CDR2 SVGAGI. CDR3 size: 16 residues.

V gene TRBV6-6 combines with J gene TRBJ2-7; 7 nucleotides agree with TRBD1. The CDR3 consists of 13 residues. The ends lost 6 bases at V and 3 bases at J; junction bases unmatched: 5. Germline-derived CDR1 and CDR2 are MNHNY and SVGAGI (reference sequence). CDR3 loop: CASSRDRLYEQYF. DNA of the CDR3: TGTGCCAGCAGCCGGGACAGACTCTACGAGCAGTACTTC.

The chain joins TRBV2 to TRBJ2-1, with 10 bases lining up with TRBD1. The CDR3 has 15 amino acids. With V trimmed by 6 bases and J by 8 bases, 10 bases remained unmatched. The germline CDR1 and CDR2 sequences are SNHLY and FYNNEI. In DNA, the CDR3 is TGTGCCAGCAGGCCTGGACAGGGGGGTCGCGATGAGCAGTTCTTC. Translation: CASRPGQGGRDEQFF.

V is TRBV27 and J is TRBJ1-1; D perhaps matches TRBD1 (6 bases). Trimming took 7 bases from V and 0 from J, leaving 9 bases between them. Per germline, CDR1 MNHEY and CDR2 SMNVEV (reference sequence). The CDR3 has 13 residues. CDR3 loop: CASMTGMNTEAFF. The CDR3, as DNA: TGTGCCAGCATGACAGGTATGAACACTGAAGCTTTCTTT.

The V and J genes are TRBV25-1 and TRBJ2-1; TRBD2 agrees at 8 bases. This CDR3 comprises 13 residues. From germline, CDR1 is MGHDK and CDR2 SYGVNS. Germline trimming cut 3 bases from V and 6 bases from J; bases unmatched to any gene: 1. CDR3 sequence: CASSDGTSNEQFF. CDR3 DNA sequence: TGTGCCAGCAGTGATGGGACTAGCAATGAGCAGTTCTTC.

This clone came up a few times. The chain is built from TRBV28 and TRBJ2-7; D might be TRBD1 (5 bases). Germline assignment: CDR1 MDHEN and CDR2 SYDVKM. CDR3 length: 14 residues. V was clipped by 6 bases and J by 3 bases, with 15 bases between them. The chain's CDR3 is CASRSADNIYEQYF. CDR3 DNA sequence: TGTGCCAGCAGATCTGCGGACAATATCTACGAGCAGTACTTC.

This sequence joins TRBV11-3 and TRBJ2-3; 10 nucleotides line up with TRBD2. The CDR3 is 15 residues long. CDR1 is SGHNT and CDR2 is YENEEA in the germline V gene. With V trimmed by 5 bases and J by 3 bases, 5 bases remained unmatched. Here the CDR3 reads CASSKTSGNTDTQYF. CDR3 in DNA: TGTGCCAGCAGCAAAACTAGCGGGAATACAGATACGCAGTATTTT.